Listed below are T cell receptor beta chains from one sample, sequenced in a study of T cells in lung cancer brain metastases. Assay used: immunoSEQ multiplex PCR; TCRdb lists only in-frame clones, some missing. The sample shows 770 or so clones, approximately 85% of them seen only once. Sequencing was carried out using tumor tissue from a brain metastasis. The source of these receptors is a man aged 65-85 years with non-small cell lung cancer that had spread to the brain. Both conserved end residues are part of each CDR3. Fields, in order: D gene, clone size, V gene, J gene, CDR3 protein, CDR3 DNA. The D gene is left open where the match is weak. Only some rows state a clone size, as once, few, many or a class for expanded clones.

d_call: TRBD1
clone_size: -
v_call: TRBV27
j_call: TRBJ1-6
cdr3_aa: CASRTSGTGGNSPLHF
cdr3_nt: TGTGCCAGCAGAACCTCCGGCACAGGGGGAAATTCACCCCTCCACTTT

d_call: TRBD2
clone_size: -
v_call: TRBV4-1
j_call: TRBJ2-7
cdr3_aa: CASSQDQAGISGRVSYEQYF
cdr3_nt: TGCGCCAGCAGCCAAGATCAGGCCGGGATAAGCGGGAGAGTATCCTACGAGCAGTACTTC

d_call: -
clone_size: -
v_call: TRBV15
j_call: TRBJ2-7
cdr3_aa: CATSRGTEGYEQYF
cdr3_nt: TGTGCCACCAGCAGAGGTACCGAGGGATACGAGCAGTACTTC

d_call: -
clone_size: -
v_call: TRBV11-2
j_call: TRBJ2-6
cdr3_aa: CASSLGTTSNKVGPF
cdr3_nt: TGTGCCAGCAGCCTAGGAACAACAAGCAACAAAGTCGGGCCATTC

d_call: TRBD2
clone_size: once
v_call: TRBV29-1
j_call: TRBJ2-2
cdr3_aa: CSALGLAGTTTGELFF
cdr3_nt: TGCAGCGCCCTTGGACTAGCGGGAACGACTACCGGGGAGCTGTTTTTT

d_call: -
clone_size: -
v_call: TRBV6-5
j_call: TRBJ1-2
cdr3_aa: CASSPFVGGLYGYTF
cdr3_nt: TGTGCCAGCAGCCCTTTTGTGGGGGGACTATATGGCTACACCTTC

d_call: TRBD1
clone_size: -
v_call: TRBV5-1
j_call: TRBJ2-5
cdr3_aa: CASSSRQGMEETQYF
cdr3_nt: TGCGCCAGCAGCTCCAGACAGGGGATGGAAGAGACCCAGTACTTC

d_call: -
clone_size: -
v_call: TRBV4-2
j_call: TRBJ1-1
cdr3_aa: CASSQEQATTEAFF
cdr3_nt: TGTGCCAGCAGCCAAGAACAGGCCACCACTGAAGCTTTCTTT

d_call: -
clone_size: -
v_call: TRBV4-2
j_call: TRBJ2-1
cdr3_aa: CASSHSAGPYNEQFF
cdr3_nt: TGTGCCAGCAGCCACTCGGCGGGGCCATACAATGAGCAGTTCTTC

d_call: -
clone_size: -
v_call: TRBV20-1
j_call: TRBJ2-1
cdr3_aa: CSATFSNEQFF
cdr3_nt: TGCAGTGCTACCTTTAGCAATGAGCAGTTCTTC

d_call: TRBD2
clone_size: -
v_call: TRBV27
j_call: TRBJ2-5
cdr3_aa: CASSPQRASGGETQYF
cdr3_nt: TGTGCCAGCAGTCCCCAGAGGGCTAGCGGGGGAGAGACCCAGTACTTC

d_call: -
clone_size: -
v_call: TRBV7-2
j_call: TRBJ2-5
cdr3_aa: CASSSRGVVQETQYF
cdr3_nt: TGTGCCAGCAGTTCCAGGGGGGTCGTCCAAGAGACCCAGTACTTC

d_call: TRBD2
clone_size: -
v_call: TRBV5-5
j_call: TRBJ2-5
cdr3_aa: CASSFALAGEETQYF
cdr3_nt: TGTGCCAGCAGCTTTGCCCTAGCGGGGGAAGAGACCCAGTACTTC

d_call: TRBD2
clone_size: -
v_call: TRBV28
j_call: TRBJ2-1
cdr3_aa: CASSASGGSVYNEQFF
cdr3_nt: TGTGCCAGCAGTGCCTCCGGCGGGAGCGTCTACAATGAGCAGTTCTTC

d_call: -
clone_size: -
v_call: TRBV5-6
j_call: TRBJ1-4
cdr3_aa: CASSSRLGGGFGKLFF
cdr3_nt: TGTGCCAGCAGCTCGCGCCTAGGAGGCGGGTTCGGAAAACTGTTTTTT

d_call: TRBD1
clone_size: once
v_call: TRBV15
j_call: TRBJ2-7
cdr3_aa: CATSRFGTGEGEQYF
cdr3_nt: TGTGCCACCAGCAGATTCGGGACAGGGGAGGGCGAGCAGTACTTC

d_call: TRBD1
clone_size: -
v_call: TRBV27
j_call: TRBJ2-7
cdr3_aa: CASSWDSHYEQCF
cdr3_nt: TGTGCCAGCAGCTGGGACAGTCACTACGAGCAGTGCTTC

d_call: -
clone_size: -
v_call: TRBV11-1
j_call: TRBJ2-3
cdr3_aa: CASSFSGGMGWRDTQYF
cdr3_nt: TGTGCCAGCAGCTTCTCTGGCGGGATGGGGTGGAGAGATACGCAGTATTTT

d_call: -
clone_size: -
v_call: TRBV30
j_call: TRBJ2-1
cdr3_aa: CAWTRSSYNEQFF
cdr3_nt: TGTGCCTGGACCAGGAGCTCCTACAATGAGCAGTTCTTC

d_call: TRBD1
clone_size: once
v_call: TRBV19
j_call: TRBJ1-1
cdr3_aa: CASRETGDTEAFF
cdr3_nt: TGTGCCAGTAGGGAAACAGGGGACACTGAAGCTTTCTTT